The 18 T cell receptor beta chains presented below share a single source sample, sequenced in a study of molecular identifiers for immune sequencing clone quantification. MiXCR, applied by TCRdb to the PCR reads, yields one record per CDR3 protein. The sample has approximately 670,000 distinct CDR3 sequences, roughly 21% seen once. The sample taken for sequencing was naive CD8+ T cells from blood, with Jurkat cell RNA spiked in. Indicated subset: FACS-sorted CD8+CD4-CCR7+CD45RA+ naive T cells. Receptors originate from a human donor in good health. Some libraries in this study had Jurkat cell RNA spiked in.

To note about this clonotype: A much larger clone lies a single base off, so this may be a read error. The V call is TRBV4-1, the J call TRBJ1-6; D is uncertain. The CDR3 extends over 16 amino acids. The germline V gene has CDR1 MGHRA and CDR2 YSYEKL. The CDR3 sequence is CASSQDLVGTNPPLHF. CDR3 DNA: TGCGCCAGCAGCCAAGATCTTGTCGGAACTAATCCACCCCTCCACTTT.

Only a few counts were recorded for this clonotype. J is TRBJ2-7 and V is TRBV6-5, with TRBD1 identical over 7 bases. Looked up from germline, CDR1 is MNHEY and CDR2 is SVGAGI. The CDR3 runs 15 residues. V lost 0 bases and J lost 0; bases outside the gene matches: 2. The DNA of the CDR3 is TGTGCCAGCAGTTACTCCCCAGGGGGCTCCTACGAGCAGTACTTC. This encodes CASSYSPGGSYEQYF.

This clonotype was seen only a few times. The chain uses TRBV28 and TRBJ2-7; 7 bases fit TRBD1. Looked up from germline, CDR1 is MDHEN and CDR2 is SYDVKM. The junction had 9 bases not matched to a gene; V was cut back by 6 bases and J by 7 bases. The CDR3 consists of 13 residues. The CDR3 DNA is TGTGCCAGCAGCAGACAGGGATCTGGGGAGCAGTACTTC. Its protein product is CASSRQGSGEQYF.

This clonotype was detected ten times or more. CDR3 DNA sequence: TGTGCCAGCAGCCAATTTACAGGGCCCTCCTACGAGCAGTACTTC. Translation gives CASSQFTGPSYEQYF. The chain couples TRBV14 to TRBJ2-7; possible D gene TRBD1, 6 bases. Germline V CDR1 and CDR2: SGHDN, FVKESK. Trimming pared 2 bases from V and 0 bases from J, leaving 11 bases between. The CDR3 has 15 residues.

With regard to this clonotype: Possible read error: a much larger clone is one base away. Because it lacks the conserved phenylalanine or tryptophan at the end, this CDR3 is likely a read error. V usage is TRBV5-1 and J usage is TRBJ2-7, with D maybe TRBD1 (6 bases). Germline loops: CDR1 SGHRS, CDR2 YFSETQ. The CDR3 loop spans 15 amino acids. Trimming cost V 3 bases and J 5 bases, with 18 bases left between them. Written as DNA, the CDR3 is TGCGCCAGCAGCTCGGACAGTAACTTTGGTGACGAGCAGTACTCC. It is translated as CASSSDSNFGDEQYS.

This clonotype has ten or more counts. CDR3 nucleotides: TGTGCCAGCAGCTCCTCGGGGGCCGATTCACCCCTCCACTTT. Amino acid sequence: CASSSSGADSPLHF. The rearrangement links TRBV7-9 to TRBJ1-6; possibly TRBD1 for D (6 bases). Trimming removed 4 bases at V and 8 bases at J, with 12 bases between. Germline values: CDR1 SEHNR, CDR2 FQNEAQ (reference sequence). This CDR3 is built from 14 residues.

For this clonotype: Here the CDR3 omits its conserved ending phenylalanine or tryptophan, so a read error is the likely source. The chain carries TRBV7-9 and TRBJ2-4; D not resolved. Germline V gives CDR1 SEHNR, CDR2 FQNEAQ (reference sequence). The CDR3 length is 12 residues. V was trimmed by 1 base and J by 13 bases, leaving 11 bases between them. CDR3: CASSLGGPPQYL. The CDR3 bases are TGTGCCAGCAGCTTAGGGGGTCCTCCCCAGTACCTC.

The chain recombines TRBV10-2 with TRBJ2-5; 11 bases fit TRBD2. Trimming removed 6 bases from V and 1 base from J; junction bases left unmatched: 10. This CDR3 is 17 amino acids long. The germline V gene encodes CDR1 WSHSY and CDR2 SAAADI. DNA for the CDR3: TGCGCCAGCAGCAACTCCGGGACTAGCGGAATCCAAGAGACCCAGTACTTC. Its translation: CASSNSGTSGIQETQYF.

This clonotype came up a few times. The rearrangement links TRBV7-6 to TRBJ2-5; D is unresolved. CDR1 and CDR2 (germline): SGHVS, FNYEAQ. The CDR3 is made up of 14 amino acids. V was pared by 5 bases and J by 0 bases, with 10 bases between. CDR3 nucleotide sequence: TGTGCCAGCAGCATGGCAAAACACCAAGAGACCCAGTACTTC. Protein: CASSMAKHQETQYF.

This clonotype was observed at least ten times. The rearrangement uses TRBV12-3 or TRBV12-4 and TRBJ2-4; tentative D call: TRBD2 (5 bases). The CDR3 runs to 15 residues. V lost 7 bases and J 9 bases, leaving 22 bases between the germline ends. The CDR3 DNA reads TGTGCCAGCACCCAATCGGCGGGTATGACGGCCATTCAGTACTTC. It is translated as CASTQSAGMTAIQYF.

Note on this clonotype: A read error may explain this, as a much larger clone is one base away. In this CDR3 the conserved last residue, phenylalanine or tryptophan, is missing, so a read error is likely. The rearrangement joins TRBV28 to TRBJ2-5; 11 bases agree with TRBD2. V trimming: 2 bases; J trimming: 1 base; junction bases outside the gene matches: 3. CDR1 and CDR2 (germline): MDHEN, SYDVKM. The CDR3 extends over 16 amino acids. The CDR3 DNA reads as TGTGCCAGCAGTTTAGCTAGCGGGAGGATCCAAGAGACCCAGTACCTC. Translation gives CASSLASGRIQETQYL.

Ten or more counts support this clonotype. The gene calls are TRBV20-1 and TRBJ1-4, with a possible D match to TRBD1 (6 bases). The CDR3 loop spans 18 amino acids. CDR1 and CDR2 (germline): DFQATT, SNEGSKA (reference sequence). V lost 3 bases, J lost 0 bases, and 20 bases lay in between. The CDR3 region is CSARARRGKTATNEKLFF. Written as DNA, the CDR3 is TGCAGTGCTAGGGCCAGGAGGGGGAAAACTGCAACTAATGAAAAACTGTTTTTT.

In this sample, this clonotype turned up many times. This sequence joins TRBV19 and TRBJ1-1, with TRBD1 identical over 8 bases. The germline CDR1 and CDR2 sequences are LNHDA and SQIVND (reference sequence). The CDR3 contains 14 residues. V lost 6 bases, J lost 4 bases, and 7 bases stayed unmatched. As DNA, the CDR3 is TGTGCCAGTAGACCCGGACAGGGACTCACTGAAGCTTTCTTT. It is translated as CASRPGQGLTEAFF.

This clonotype occurred many times. The chain links TRBV5-6 to TRBJ1-5, with D hard to call. V lost 2 bases and J lost 6, with 12 bases in between. Germline V lookup: CDR1 SGHDT, CDR2 YYEEEE. The CDR3 runs 14 residues. CDR3 residues: CASSFGDLRQPQHF. CDR3 nucleotide sequence: TGTGCCAGCAGCTTCGGGGATTTGCGTCAGCCCCAGCATTTT.

This clonotype was seen many times. The chain links TRBV12-3 or TRBV12-4 to TRBJ1-4, with D maybe TRBD1 (6 bases). This CDR3 contains 13 residues. V gave up 2 bases and J gave up 8 bases, with 9 bases separating them. The CDR3 bases are TGTGCCAGCAGTTTAACGAGGGGGGAAAAACTGTTTTTT. Translation: CASSLTRGEKLFF.

Only a few counts were recorded for this clonotype. In nucleotides, the CDR3 is TGTGCCAGCAGCTTTGGGACAGGGGGCTCTTTTAAGAACACTGAAGCTTTCTTT. Translating it yields CASSFGTGGSFKNTEAFF. The V and J genes are TRBV5-5 and TRBJ1-1; 12 nucleotides match TRBD1. Per the germline V gene, CDR1 is SGHKS and CDR2 is YYEKEE (reference sequence). The CDR3 loop spans 18 amino acids. V gave up 2 bases and J gave up 1 base; unmatched junction bases: 9.

This clonotype occurred many times. The chain has TRBV3-1 and TRBJ2-2; no firm D call. The germline gives CDR1 LGHDT, CDR2 YNNKEL (reference sequence). Trimming left V 2 bases short and J 3 bases short, with 7 bases between. The CDR3 totals 14 residues. The CDR3 spells CASSQRSYTGELFF. DNA of the CDR3: TGTGCCAGCAGCCAACGCAGTTACACCGGGGAGCTGTTTTTT.

In this sample, this clonotype turned up many times. The chain combines TRBV2 with TRBJ1-5; D is undetermined. The CDR3 extends over 12 amino acids. The ends were cut back, 11 bases at V and 1 base at J, with 9 bases in the middle. From germline, CDR1 is SNHLY and CDR2 FYNNEI. The CDR3 sequence is CALGQSNQPQHF. In nucleotides, the CDR3 is TGTGCCCTCGGGCAGAGCAATCAGCCCCAGCATTTT.